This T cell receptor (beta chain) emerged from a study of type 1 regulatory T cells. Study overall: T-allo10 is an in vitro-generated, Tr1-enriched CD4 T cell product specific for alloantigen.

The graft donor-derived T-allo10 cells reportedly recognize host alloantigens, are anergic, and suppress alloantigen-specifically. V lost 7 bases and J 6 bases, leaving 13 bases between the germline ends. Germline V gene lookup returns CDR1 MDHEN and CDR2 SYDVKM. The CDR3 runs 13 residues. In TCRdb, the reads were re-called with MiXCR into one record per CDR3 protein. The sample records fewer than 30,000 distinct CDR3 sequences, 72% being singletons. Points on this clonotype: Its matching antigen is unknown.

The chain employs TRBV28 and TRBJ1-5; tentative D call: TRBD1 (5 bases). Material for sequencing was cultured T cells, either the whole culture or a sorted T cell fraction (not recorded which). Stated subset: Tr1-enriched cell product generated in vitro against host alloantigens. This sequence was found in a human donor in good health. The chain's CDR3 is CASIRGGGQPQHF. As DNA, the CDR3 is TGTGCCAGCATTCGGGGGGGGGGTCAGCCCCAGCATTTT. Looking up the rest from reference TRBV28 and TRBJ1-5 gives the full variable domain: DVKVTQSSRYLVKRTGEKVFLECVQDMDHENMFWYRQDPGLGLRLIYFSYDVKMKEKGDIPEGYSVSREKKERFSLILESASTNQTSMYLCASIRGGGQPQHFGDGTRLSIL.